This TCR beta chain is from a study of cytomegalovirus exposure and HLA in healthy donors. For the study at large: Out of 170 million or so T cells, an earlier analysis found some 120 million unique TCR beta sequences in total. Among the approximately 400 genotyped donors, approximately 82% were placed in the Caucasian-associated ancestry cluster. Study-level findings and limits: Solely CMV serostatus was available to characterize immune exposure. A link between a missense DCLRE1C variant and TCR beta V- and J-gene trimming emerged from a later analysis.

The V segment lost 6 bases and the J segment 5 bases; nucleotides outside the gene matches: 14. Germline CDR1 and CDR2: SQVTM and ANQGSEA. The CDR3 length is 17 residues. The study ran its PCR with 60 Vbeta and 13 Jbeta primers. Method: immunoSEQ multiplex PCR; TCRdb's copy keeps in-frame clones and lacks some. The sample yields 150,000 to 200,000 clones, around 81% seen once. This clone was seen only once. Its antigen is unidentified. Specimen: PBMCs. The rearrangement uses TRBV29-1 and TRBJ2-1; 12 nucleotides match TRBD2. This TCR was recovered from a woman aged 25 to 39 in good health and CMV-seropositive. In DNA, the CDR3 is TGCAGCGTAAGACTAGCGGGGGAGACAAACGCTGACAATGAGCAGTTCTTC. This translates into CSVRLAGETNADNEQFF.